The T cell receptor beta chain described here comes from a study of TIL therapy for anti-PD-1-resistant metastatic lung cancer. Time point in this sample: pre-treatment sample, taken before nivolumab and TIL therapy. Adults with stage 4 NSCLC were enrolled in a phase I trial. Sequencing used immunoSEQ v3. The repertoire was sequenced with immunoSEQ multiplex PCR; TCRdb's copy has only in-frame clones and lacks some. This table holds under 35,000 clones, roughly 69% found once. V lost 0 bases and J lost 2; bases outside the gene matches: 3. The CDR3 consists of 15 residues. Germline V CDR1 and CDR2: SGHDT, YYEEEE.

The J gene is TRBJ2-7, the V gene TRBV5-6; the match to TRBD2 covers 9 bases. The specimen was blood, collected at baseline. The clonotype was recovered from a woman aged 30 to 85 with non-small cell lung cancer. The CDR3 here is CASSLGAGGPYEQYF. CDR3 nucleotides: TGTGCCAGCAGCTTGGGGGCGGGAGGGCCCTACGAGCAGTACTTC.